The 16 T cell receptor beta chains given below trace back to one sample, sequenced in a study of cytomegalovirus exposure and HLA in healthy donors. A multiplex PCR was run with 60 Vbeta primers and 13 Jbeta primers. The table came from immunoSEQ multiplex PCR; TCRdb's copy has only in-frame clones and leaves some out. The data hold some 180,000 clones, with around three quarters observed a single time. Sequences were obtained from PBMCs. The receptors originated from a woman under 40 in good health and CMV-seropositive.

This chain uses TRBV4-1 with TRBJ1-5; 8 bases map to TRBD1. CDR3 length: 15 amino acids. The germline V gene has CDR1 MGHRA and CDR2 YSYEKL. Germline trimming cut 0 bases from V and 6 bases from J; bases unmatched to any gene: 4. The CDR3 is CASSQEGQGGQPQHF. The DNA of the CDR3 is TGCGCCAGCAGCCAAGAAGGACAGGGAGGTCAGCCCCAGCATTTT.

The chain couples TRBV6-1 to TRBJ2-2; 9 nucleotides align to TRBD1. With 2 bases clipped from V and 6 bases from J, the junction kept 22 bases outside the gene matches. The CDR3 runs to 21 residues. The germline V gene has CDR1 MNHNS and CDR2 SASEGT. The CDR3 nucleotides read TGTGCCAGCAGTGAACGACTCGCGGAGAGAAGCAGGACAGGGGCTGCCGGGGAGCTGTTTTTT. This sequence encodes CASSERLAERSRTGAAGELFF.

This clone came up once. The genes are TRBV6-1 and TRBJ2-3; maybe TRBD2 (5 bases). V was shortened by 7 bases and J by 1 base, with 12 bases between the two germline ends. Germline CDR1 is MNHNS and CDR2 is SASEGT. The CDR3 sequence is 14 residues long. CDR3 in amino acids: CASNEGTGTDTQYF. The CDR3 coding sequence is TGTGCCAGCAACGAGGGTACAGGCACAGATACGCAGTATTTT.

In DNA form, the CDR3 reads TGTGCCAGCAGTCCAGCAGACAGGGCTGGAAACACCATATATTTT. Amino acid sequence: CASSPADRAGNTIYF. J is TRBJ1-3 and V is TRBV27; TRBD1 aligns across 7 bases. The CDR3 runs 15 residues. Germline V CDR1 and CDR2: MNHEY, SMNVEV (reference sequence). With V trimmed by 5 bases and J by 2 bases, 6 bases remained unmatched.

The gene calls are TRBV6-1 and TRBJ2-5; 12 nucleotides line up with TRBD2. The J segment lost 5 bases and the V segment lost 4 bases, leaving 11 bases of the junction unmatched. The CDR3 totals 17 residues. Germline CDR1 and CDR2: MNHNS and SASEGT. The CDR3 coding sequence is TGTGCCAGCAGTGGCCGCTCTAGCGGGGGGGCAGGGGAGACCCAGTACTTC. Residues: CASSGRSSGGAGETQYF.

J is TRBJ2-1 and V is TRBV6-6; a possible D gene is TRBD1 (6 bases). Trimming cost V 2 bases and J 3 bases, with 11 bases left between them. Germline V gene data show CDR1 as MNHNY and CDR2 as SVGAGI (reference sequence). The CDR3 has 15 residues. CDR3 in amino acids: CASSYGQGLYNEQFF. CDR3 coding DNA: TGTGCCAGCAGTTACGGGCAGGGGCTCTACAATGAGCAGTTCTTC.

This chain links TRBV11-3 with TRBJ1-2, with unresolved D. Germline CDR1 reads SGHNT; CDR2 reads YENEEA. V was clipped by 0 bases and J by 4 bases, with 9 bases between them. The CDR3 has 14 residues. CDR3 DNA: TGTGCCAGCAGCTTAGATCAGGCAGGCTATGGCTACACCTTC. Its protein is CASSLDQAGYGYTF.

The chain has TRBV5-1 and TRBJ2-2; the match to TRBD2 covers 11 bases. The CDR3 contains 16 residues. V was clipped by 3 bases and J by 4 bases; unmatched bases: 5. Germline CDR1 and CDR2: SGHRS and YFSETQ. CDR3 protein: CASSSTSGVRTGELFF. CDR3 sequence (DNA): TGCGCCAGCAGCTCGACTAGCGGGGTCCGCACCGGGGAGCTGTTTTTT.

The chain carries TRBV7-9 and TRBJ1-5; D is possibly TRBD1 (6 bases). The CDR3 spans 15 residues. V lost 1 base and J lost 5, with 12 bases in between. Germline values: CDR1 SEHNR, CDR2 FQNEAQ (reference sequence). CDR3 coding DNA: TGTGCCAGCAGCTTAGGGGCGGCAGGGGATCAGCCCCAGCATTTT. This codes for CASSLGAAGDQPQHF.

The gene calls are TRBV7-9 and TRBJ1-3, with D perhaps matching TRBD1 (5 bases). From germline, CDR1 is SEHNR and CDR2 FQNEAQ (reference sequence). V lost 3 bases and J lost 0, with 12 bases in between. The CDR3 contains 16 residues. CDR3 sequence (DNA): TGTGCCAGCAGCTTCGGGGGTCACAGCTCTGGAAACACCATATATTTT. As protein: CASSFGGHSSGNTIYF. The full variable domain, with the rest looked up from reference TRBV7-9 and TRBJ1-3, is DTGVSQNPRHKITKRGQNVTFRCDPISEHNRLYWYRQTLGQGPEFLTYFQNEAQLEKSRLLSDRFSAERPKGSFSTLEIQRTEQGDSAMYLCASSFGGHSSGNTIYFGEGSWLTVV.

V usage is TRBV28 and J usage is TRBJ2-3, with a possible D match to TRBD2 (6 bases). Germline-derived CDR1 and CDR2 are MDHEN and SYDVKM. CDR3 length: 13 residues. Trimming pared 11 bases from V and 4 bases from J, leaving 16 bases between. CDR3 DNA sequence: TGTGCCTGGGGACCGCCGGGGGCAGATACGCAGTATTTT. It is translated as CAWGPPGADTQYF.

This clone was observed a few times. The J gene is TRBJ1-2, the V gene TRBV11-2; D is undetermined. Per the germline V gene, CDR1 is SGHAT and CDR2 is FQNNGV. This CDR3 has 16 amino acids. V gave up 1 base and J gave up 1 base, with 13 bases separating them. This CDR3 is CASSLGNDRFNYGYTF. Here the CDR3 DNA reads TGTGCCAGCAGCTTAGGTAACGATCGGTTTAACTATGGCTACACCTTC.

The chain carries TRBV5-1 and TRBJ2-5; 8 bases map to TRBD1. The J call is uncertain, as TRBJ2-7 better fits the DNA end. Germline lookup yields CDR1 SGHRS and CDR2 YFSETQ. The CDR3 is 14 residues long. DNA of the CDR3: TGCGCCAGCAGCCTTGGGACAGGAGAGCACGAGCAGTACTTC. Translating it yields CASSLGTGEHEQYF.

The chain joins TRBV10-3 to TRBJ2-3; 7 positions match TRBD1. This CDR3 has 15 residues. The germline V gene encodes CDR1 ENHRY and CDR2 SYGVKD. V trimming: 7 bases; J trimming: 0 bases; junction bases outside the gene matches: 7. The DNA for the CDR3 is TGTGCCATCACTCGAGGGGGCCGGAGCACAGATACGCAGTATTTT. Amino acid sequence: CAITRGGRSTDTQYF.

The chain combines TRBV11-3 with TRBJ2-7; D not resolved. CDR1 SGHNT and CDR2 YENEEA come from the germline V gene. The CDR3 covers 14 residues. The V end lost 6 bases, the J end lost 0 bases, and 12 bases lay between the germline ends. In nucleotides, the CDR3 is TGTGCCAGCAGTGGGTTATGGAGCTCCTACGAGCAGTACTTC. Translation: CASSGLWSSYEQYF.

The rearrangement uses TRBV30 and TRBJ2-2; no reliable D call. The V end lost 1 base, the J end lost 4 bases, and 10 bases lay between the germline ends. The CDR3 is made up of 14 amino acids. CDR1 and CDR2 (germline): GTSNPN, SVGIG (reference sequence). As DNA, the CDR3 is TGTGCCTGGAGTGAGCAGGTCCTCACCGGGGAGCTGTTTTTT. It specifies CAWSEQVLTGELFF. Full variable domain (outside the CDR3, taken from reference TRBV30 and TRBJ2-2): SQTIHQWPATLVQPVGSPLSLECTVEGTSNPNLYWYRQAAGRGLQLLFYSVGIGQISSEVPQNLSASRPQDRQFILSSKKLLLSDSGFYLCAWSEQVLTGELFFGEGSRLTVL.